This T cell receptor beta chain was observed in a study of cytomegalovirus exposure and HLA in healthy donors. Donors were ostensibly healthy at sampling, although undocumented immune exposures were probable. Whole-study findings and limits: Analysis was carried out at a later point, and it linked a missense DCLRE1C variant to TCR beta V- and J-gene trimming. As a later analysis showed, several of the most significant clusters appeared to be linked to common viral pathogens.

The CDR3 is 12 residues long. The V gene's germline CDR1 is SGHDN and CDR2 FVKESK. V was clipped by 1 base and J by 4 bases, with 5 bases between them. With regard to this clone: The antigen remains unidentified.

Primers: 60 Vbeta forward and 13 Jbeta reverse. Clones were sequenced by immunoSEQ multiplex PCR, and TCRdb holds only the in-frame ones, with some missing. The table includes 150,000 to 200,000 clones, about 65% detected once. This sequence originates from a girl between 10 and 17 years old in good health and CMV-seronegative. Sequencing was performed on PBMCs. V is TRBV14 and J is TRBJ2-7; D is unresolved. CDR3 protein: CASSQVTYEQYF. CDR3 nucleotides: TGTGCCAGCAGCCAAGTAACTTACGAGCAGTACTTC.